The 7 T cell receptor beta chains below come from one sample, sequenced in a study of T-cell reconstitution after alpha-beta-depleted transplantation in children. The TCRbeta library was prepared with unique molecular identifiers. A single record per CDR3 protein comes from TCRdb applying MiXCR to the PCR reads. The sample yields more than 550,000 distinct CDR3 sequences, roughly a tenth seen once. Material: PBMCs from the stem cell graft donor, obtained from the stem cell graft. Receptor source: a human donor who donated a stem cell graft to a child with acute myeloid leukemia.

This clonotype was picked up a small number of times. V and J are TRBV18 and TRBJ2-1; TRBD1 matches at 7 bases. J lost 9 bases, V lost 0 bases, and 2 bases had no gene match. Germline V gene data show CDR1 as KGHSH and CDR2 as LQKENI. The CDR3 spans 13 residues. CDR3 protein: CASSPPTGTEQFF. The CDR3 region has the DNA TGTGCCAGCTCACCACCGACAGGGACTGAGCAGTTCTTC.

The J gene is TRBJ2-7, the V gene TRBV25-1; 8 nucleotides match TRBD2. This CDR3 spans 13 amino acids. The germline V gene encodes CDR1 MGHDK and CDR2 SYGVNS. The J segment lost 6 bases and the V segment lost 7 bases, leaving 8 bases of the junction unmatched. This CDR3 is CASTPGLASEQYF. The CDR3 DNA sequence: TGTGCCAGCACCCCTGGACTAGCTTCCGAGCAGTACTTC.

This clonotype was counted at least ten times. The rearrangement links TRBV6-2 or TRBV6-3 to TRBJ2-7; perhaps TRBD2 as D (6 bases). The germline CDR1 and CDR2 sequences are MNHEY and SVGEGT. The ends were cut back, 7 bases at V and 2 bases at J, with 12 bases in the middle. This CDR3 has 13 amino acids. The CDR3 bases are TGTGCCAGCACCATAGCGGAGCCCTACGAGCAGTACTTC. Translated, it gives CASTIAEPYEQYF.

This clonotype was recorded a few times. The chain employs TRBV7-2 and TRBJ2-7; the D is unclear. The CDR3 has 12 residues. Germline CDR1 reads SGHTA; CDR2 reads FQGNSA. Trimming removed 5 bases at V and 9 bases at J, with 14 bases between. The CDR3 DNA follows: TGTGCCAGCAGCCTGAGCAGTCGAGGGCAGTACTTC. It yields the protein CASSLSSRGQYF. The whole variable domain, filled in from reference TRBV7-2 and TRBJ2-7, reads GAGVSQSPSNKVTEKGKDVELRCDPISGHTALYWYRQSLGQGLEFLIYFQGNSAPDKSGLPSDRFSAERTGGSVSTLTIQRTQQEDSAVYLCASSLSSRGQYFGPGTRLTVT.

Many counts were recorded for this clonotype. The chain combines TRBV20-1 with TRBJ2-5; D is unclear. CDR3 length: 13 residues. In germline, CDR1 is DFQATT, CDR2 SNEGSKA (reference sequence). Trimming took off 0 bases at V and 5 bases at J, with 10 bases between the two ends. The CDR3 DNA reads TGCAGTGCTAGAGATAAAGGGATGGAGACCCAGTACTTC. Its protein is CSARDKGMETQYF.

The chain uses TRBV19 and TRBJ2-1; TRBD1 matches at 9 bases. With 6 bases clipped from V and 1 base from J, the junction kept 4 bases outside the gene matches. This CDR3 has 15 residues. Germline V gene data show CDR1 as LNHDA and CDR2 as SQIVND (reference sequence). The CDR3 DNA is TGTGCCAGTAGGAGACAGGGGGGTTCCTACAATGAGCAGTTCTTC. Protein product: CASRRQGGSYNEQFF.

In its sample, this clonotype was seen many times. CDR3 protein: CAISVFIETGELFF. The CDR3 DNA is TGTGCCATCAGTGTCTTTATCGAAACCGGGGAGCTGTTTTTT. The gene calls are TRBV10-3 and TRBJ2-2; D is ambiguous. The CDR3 is made up of 14 amino acids. Germline CDR1 reads ENHRY; CDR2 reads SYGVKD. The germline V and J ends were trimmed by 4 bases and 5 bases, with 11 bases remaining between them.